The clone carrying this TCR beta chain was detected only a few times. Its antigen remains unidentified. The data are from a study of cytotoxic CD8 clonotypes in ibrutinib-treated CLL. Study in general: Response sampling came at median approximately a year of treatment, ranging about 6 to 36 months.

The table came from immunoSEQ multiplex PCR; TCRdb's copy has only in-frame clones and leaves some out. The sample yields about 29,000 clones, about 78% seen once. V was cut by 2 bases and J by 0 bases, with 12 bases left in between. The CDR3 totals 16 residues. Germline CDR1 reads MNHEY; CDR2 reads SMNVEV (reference sequence). Findings and limits, study-wide: Clonality was elevated at ibrutinib response and had returned toward baseline at progression. Clonality at baseline surpassed age-matched healthy donors and tracked circulating CD8+ T-cell counts.

The sequenced sample was PBMCs, obtained after 36 months of ibrutinib treatment. The clonotype originates from a human donor with chronic lymphocytic leukemia. This chain uses TRBV27 with TRBJ2-3; the D gene is possibly TRBD2 (6 bases). The chain's CDR3 is CASSLRLAISTDTQYF. CDR3 nucleotides: TGTGCCAGCAGTTTAAGGCTAGCGATAAGCACAGATACGCAGTATTTT.